The 8 T cell receptor beta chains below all came from one sample that was sequenced in a study of T cell responses to AZD1222 COVID-19 vaccine. Produced via immunoSEQ multiplex PCR; TCRdb's table is partial and in-frame only. The profile shows 75,000 to 100,000 clones, roughly nine tenths of them singletons. The sample here was peripheral blood, taken on day 0 of AZD1222 vaccination. These receptors were taken from an adult in good health.

This chain uses TRBV7-8 with TRBJ2-5; D is ambiguous. The V gene lost 5 bases and the J gene lost 5 bases, with 9 bases spanning the gap. The CDR3 spans 12 residues. From germline, CDR1 is SGHVS and CDR2 FQNEAQ. This CDR3 reads CASSRPRETQYF. CDR3 nucleotide sequence: TGTGCCAGCAGCCGCCCGAGGGAGACCCAGTACTTC.

V and J are TRBV7-2 and TRBJ2-2; tentatively, D is TRBD2 (5 bases). CDR1 and CDR2 (germline): SGHTA, FQGNSA. The CDR3 totals 17 residues. V lost 4 bases and J 0 bases, leaving 15 bases between the germline ends. CDR3 bases: TGTGCCAGCAGCTCCCCCCCTGGAGGCGCGAACACCGGGGAGCTGTTTTTT. Its protein is CASSSPPGGANTGELFF.

As DNA, the CDR3 is TGTGCCTGGAGTGCCCGAGGGGATGAGCAGTTCTTC. Amino acids: CAWSARGDEQFF. V usage is TRBV30 and J usage is TRBJ2-1; D assignment may be TRBD1 or TRBD2 (5 bases each). CDR1 is GTSNPN, CDR2 SVGIG, per germline (reference sequence). CDR3 length: 12 residues. V was trimmed by 1 base and J by 8 bases, leaving 9 bases between them.

This clone is a singleton in its sample. The V and J genes are TRBV19 and TRBJ2-7; TRBD1 is a possible D gene (6 bases). The V and J ends lost 3 bases and 1 base respectively, with 13 bases between them. Germline V gene lookup returns CDR1 LNHDA and CDR2 SQIVND (reference sequence). The CDR3 is made up of 15 amino acids. The CDR3 DNA sequence: TGTGCCAGTAGTATGCACCGGGACAAGTCCTACGAGCAGTACTTC. This translates into CASSMHRDKSYEQYF.

The chain combines TRBV19 with TRBJ1-5, with a possible D match to TRBD1 (5 bases). CDR3 size: 15 residues. Trimming stripped 6 bases from V and 3 bases from J, with 15 bases between. In germline, CDR1 is LNHDA, CDR2 SQIVND (reference sequence). The CDR3 loop is CASSPGTFLNQPQHF. CDR3 DNA: TGTGCCAGTAGCCCAGGGACCTTTCTCAATCAGCCCCAGCATTTT.

The chain recombines TRBV5-1 with TRBJ2-6, with D maybe TRBD2 (5 bases). V was shortened by 2 bases and J by 2 bases, with 5 bases between the two germline ends. The CDR3 spans 14 residues. The germline gives CDR1 SGHRS, CDR2 YFSETQ. The CDR3 region has the DNA TGCGCCAGCAGCTTACTAGCTGGGGCCAACGTCCTGACTTTC. This sequence encodes CASSLLAGANVLTF.

The sample holds a few counts of this clone. V is TRBV10-2 and J is TRBJ1-1; D possibly corresponds to TRBD1 (5 bases). V lost 3 bases and J 11 bases, leaving 10 bases between the germline ends. The CDR3 runs 11 residues. Germline V gene data show CDR1 as WSHSY and CDR2 as SAAADI. The CDR3 region has the DNA TGCGCCAGCAGTGATAGAGGGGCGGCTTTCTTT. It specifies CASSDRGAAFF.

The rearrangement links TRBV5-1 to TRBJ1-1; D is undetermined. The germline CDR1 and CDR2 sequences are SGHRS and YFSETQ. CDR3 size: 14 residues. V shed 0 bases and J shed 1 base, with 7 bases lying between them. The CDR3 loop is CASSLAAQNTEAFF. The CDR3 bases are TGCGCCAGCAGCTTGGCGGCCCAGAACACTGAAGCTTTCTTT.